The TCR beta chain under discussion was sequenced for a study of low-dose radiotherapy and immunotherapy resistance in tumors. For the study at large: Patients received 300 mg of oral aspirin each day across four cycles, commencing on cycle 1 day 1.

The CDR3 covers 13 residues. Germline CDR1 and CDR2: SQVTM and ANQGSEA. V shed 4 bases, J shed 2 bases, and the junction held 3 bases outside the gene matches. This clonotype was seen at least ten times. Time point: before trial treatment. Covering alpha and beta chains, TRAV- and TRBV-specific primers were used for the first-strand cDNA. TCRs underwent 20 PCR cycles of amplification with a constant-region primer and V-primer adapter. Via MiXCR, TCRdb re-called the reads, giving one row per CDR3 protein. The sample includes 60,000 or so distinct CDR3 sequences, 26% of them seen just once. The sample here was PBMCs, taken before treatment. J is TRBJ2-7 and V is TRBV29-1; TRBD2 agrees at 9 bases. This clonotype was sampled from a male donor with rectosigmoid adenocarcinoma. In DNA, the CDR3 is TGCAGCGTTGGGCCTAGCGGGGCCTACGAGCAGTACTTC. Protein: CSVGPSGAYEQYF.